Following are 20 T cell receptor beta chains from one sample sequenced in a study of post-analysis software for immune sequencing data. General study findings and limits: In patients, roughly 5 TRBV segments were more frequent than in controls, with TRBV5-6, TRBV5-1 and TRBV20-1 among them.

Carried by the TCR beta cDNA libraries were unique molecular identifiers. TCRdb reanalysed the PCR reads using MiXCR and keeps one entry per CDR3 protein. The sample gives roughly 620,000 distinct CDR3 sequences, 44% of which show up once; roughly 1.8% is in the top ten. Antigen specificity for these receptors is unknown. Sequencing used blood. The receptors were sampled from a girl aged 5-17 years with multiple sclerosis.

This chain uses TRBV5-1 with TRBJ2-5; 8 nucleotides agree with TRBD2. CDR3 length: 16 amino acids. J gave up 5 bases and V 3 bases, and 12 bases lay outside the gene matches. Germline lookup yields CDR1 SGHRS and CDR2 YFSETQ. This chain's CDR3 is CASSSNLAGRGETQYF. DNA for the CDR3: TGCGCCAGCAGCTCTAACTTAGCGGGGAGAGGGGAGACCCAGTACTTC.

Only a few counts were recorded for this clonotype. This chain links TRBV6-6 with TRBJ2-3; 14 bases are a match to TRBD2. CDR3 length equals 18 residues. Germline V CDR1 and CDR2: MNHNY, SVGAGI (reference sequence). Trimming removed 2 bases from V and 2 bases from J; junction bases left unmatched: 6. DNA for the CDR3: TGTGCCAGCAGTTACCAGGGACTAGCGGGAGCCAACACAGATACGCAGTATTTT. Residues: CASSYQGLAGANTDTQYF.

About this clonotype: The junction differs from germline at one of its ends, possibly a read error. The chain joins TRBV5-1 to TRBJ1-1, with TRBD1 matching 7 bases. The CDR3 length is 15 residues. The germline gives CDR1 SGHRS, CDR2 YFSETQ. For the CDR3, the DNA is TGCGCCAGGAGCTATCAACAGGGGCTGAACACTGAAGCTTTCTTT. This codes for CARSYQQGLNTEAFF.

This clonotype has only a few counts. The chain employs TRBV7-9 and TRBJ2-5; 10 bases align to TRBD1. J was trimmed by 5 bases and V by 5 bases; bases with no gene match: 5. The CDR3 totals 14 residues. Germline V gene lookup returns CDR1 SEHNR and CDR2 FQNEAQ (reference sequence). DNA of the CDR3: TGTGCCAGCAGCCAGACAGGGGGCCTTGAGACCCAGTACTTC. This encodes CASSQTGGLETQYF.

The chain recombines TRBV5-1 with TRBJ2-5; 12 bases match TRBD1. Germline CDR1 is SGHRS and CDR2 is YFSETQ. V lost 0 bases, J lost 11 bases, and 11 bases stayed unmatched. This CDR3 comprises 16 residues. CDR3 DNA sequence: TGCGCCAGCAGCTTGGACCCGGGACAGGGGGCCGGAGAGCAGTACTTC. Translating it yields CASSLDPGQGAGEQYF. Together with reference TRBV5-1 and TRBJ2-5, the CDR3 gives the full variable domain: KAGVTQTPRYLIKTRGQQVTLSCSPISGHRSVSWYQQTPGQGLQFLFEYFSETQRNKGNFPGRFSGRQFSNSRSEMNVSTLELGDSALYLCASSLDPGQGAGEQYFGPGTRLLVL.

The V and J genes are TRBV6-5 and TRBJ1-1; D call uncertain. The CDR3 covers 14 residues. The germline V and J ends were trimmed by 0 bases and 2 bases, with 7 bases remaining between them. CDR1 MNHEY and CDR2 SVGAGI come from the germline V gene. This CDR3 reads CASSYSWGNTEAFF. The CDR3 DNA follows: TGTGCCAGCAGTTACTCGTGGGGTAACACTGAAGCTTTCTTT.

The chain is built from TRBV12-3 or TRBV12-4 and TRBJ2-3; 7 bases map to TRBD2. J gave up 3 bases and V 3 bases, and 6 bases lay outside the gene matches. This CDR3 is 15 amino acids long. The CDR3 bases are TGTGCCAGCAGTTTCGGGGGGATGGAGACAGATACGCAGTATTTT. Residues: CASSFGGMETDTQYF.

The chain has TRBV12-3 or TRBV12-4 and TRBJ1-2; TRBD1 is a possible D gene (6 bases). CDR3 length equals 15 residues. V was trimmed by 6 bases and J by 0 bases, leaving 14 bases between them. In DNA, the CDR3 is TGTGCCAGCAGCCCGAGGGGGATCCCTAACTATGGCTACACCTTC. Its protein product is CASSPRGIPNYGYTF.

A word on this clonotype: A clone one base away is much larger, so this may be a read error. The chain carries TRBV4-2 and TRBJ2-3; 11 positions agree with TRBD2. In germline, CDR1 is LGHNA, CDR2 YNFKEQ. V trimming: 0 bases; J trimming: 4 bases; junction bases outside the gene matches: 0. The CDR3 is 15 amino acids. Written as DNA, the CDR3 is TGTGCCAGCAGCCAAGAACTAGCGGGAGCAGATACGCAGTATTTT. Translating it yields CASSQELAGADTQYF.

The V call is TRBV20-1, the J call TRBJ2-7; 8 bases line up with TRBD1. The germline V gene has CDR1 DFQATT and CDR2 SNEGSKA (reference sequence). V lost 3 bases to trimming and J lost 1 base; unmatched junction nucleotides: 11. CDR3 length: 16 residues. The CDR3 sequence is CSASSNDRGGSYEQYF. DNA for the CDR3: TGCAGTGCTAGCTCGAATGACAGGGGTGGTTCCTACGAGCAGTACTTC.

V gene TRBV12-3 or TRBV12-4 combines with J gene TRBJ1-5; unclear D gene. V was pared by 6 bases and J by 5 bases, with 8 bases between. The CDR3 has 12 amino acids. The CDR3 DNA sequence: TGTGCCAGCAGCCGGGGAGATCAGCCCCAGCATTTT. Its translation is CASSRGDQPQHF.

This clonotype has just one count. This chain links TRBV7-9 with TRBJ1-6; 9 bases map to TRBD1. The junction had 14 bases not matched to a gene; V was cut back by 2 bases and J by 15 bases. The germline V gene encodes CDR1 SEHNR and CDR2 FQNEAQ (reference sequence). This CDR3 spans 16 amino acids. As DNA, the CDR3 is TGTGCCAGCAGCTTATGGGGTACAGGGGGCGCAGCACACCTCCACTTT. Translating it yields CASSLWGTGGAAHLHF.

CDR3: CASGRGLAEETQYF. DNA of the CDR3: TGCGCCAGCGGCAGGGGGCTAGCGGAAGAGACCCAGTACTTC. The chain has TRBV5-1 and TRBJ2-5; perhaps TRBD1 as D (8 bases). The CDR3 loop spans 14 amino acids. Trimming cost V 7 bases and J 3 bases, with 16 bases left between them. Germline CDR1 is SGHRS and CDR2 is YFSETQ.

The chain joins TRBV12-3 or TRBV12-4 to TRBJ1-1; D gene unclear. Trimming took 0 bases from V and 1 from J, leaving 6 bases between them. This CDR3 region has 14 residues. CDR3 bases: TGTGCCAGCAGTTTAGCAGGAGCGAACACTGAAGCTTTCTTT. As protein: CASSLAGANTEAFF.

The CDR3 nucleotides read TGTGCCATCACCAATTTAACAGGGGCCCGATACGATGAGCAGTTCTTC. It yields the protein CAITNLTGARYDEQFF. The rearrangement uses TRBV10-3 and TRBJ2-1, with 7 bases fitting TRBD1. After removal of 7 bases from V and 8 bases from J, the junction contained 17 bases not matched to a gene. The CDR3 extends over 16 amino acids. Germline CDR1 ENHRY, CDR2 SYGVKD.

This rearrangement joins TRBV20-1 to TRBJ1-2; D is undetermined. CDR3 length equals 12 residues. CDR1 is DFQATT and CDR2 is SNEGSKA in the germline V gene (reference sequence). V shed 7 bases and J shed 7 bases, with 16 bases lying between them. The CDR3 DNA follows: TGCAGTGTAGTGGCGAGAGGCCCTGGCTACACCTTC. This codes for CSVVARGPGYTF.

This chain connects TRBV20-1 to TRBJ2-5; 10 bases align to TRBD1. Germline CDR1 DFQATT, CDR2 SNEGSKA (reference sequence). The junction had 8 bases not matched to a gene; V was cut back by 5 bases and J by 11 bases. The CDR3 length is 12 residues. The CDR3 region has the DNA TGCAGTGCTCGACAGGGGGCTATAGAGCAGTACTTC. This translates into CSARQGAIEQYF.

The chain has TRBV6-5 and TRBJ1-1, with D possibly TRBD1 on 5 matching bases. The CDR3 has 11 residues. V was trimmed by 6 bases and J by 6 bases, leaving 8 bases between them. Germline V gene data show CDR1 as MNHEY and CDR2 as SVGAGI. DNA for the CDR3: TGTGCCAGCAGGGGACCTTCTGAAGCTTTCTTT. Translation gives CASRGPSEAFF.

V is TRBV5-5 and J is TRBJ2-1; 8 nucleotides align to TRBD2. Germline loops: CDR1 SGHKS, CDR2 YYEKEE (reference sequence). CDR3 size: 15 residues. V shed 2 bases, J shed 9 bases, and the junction held 10 bases outside the gene matches. The CDR3 spells CASSLLAVEQGEQFF. In DNA, the CDR3 is TGTGCCAGCAGCTTACTAGCGGTGGAGCAAGGTGAGCAGTTCTTC.

The chain recombines TRBV4-1 with TRBJ2-5, with a weak D call TRBD2 (6 bases). Trimming shortened V by 2 bases and J by 3 bases, and 10 bases separated the two germline ends. This CDR3 region has 14 residues. Per the germline V gene, CDR1 is MGHRA and CDR2 is YSYEKL. The CDR3, as DNA: TGCGCCAGCAGCCAACGATGGGGGGAAGAGACCCAGTACTTC. Translated: CASSQRWGEETQYF.